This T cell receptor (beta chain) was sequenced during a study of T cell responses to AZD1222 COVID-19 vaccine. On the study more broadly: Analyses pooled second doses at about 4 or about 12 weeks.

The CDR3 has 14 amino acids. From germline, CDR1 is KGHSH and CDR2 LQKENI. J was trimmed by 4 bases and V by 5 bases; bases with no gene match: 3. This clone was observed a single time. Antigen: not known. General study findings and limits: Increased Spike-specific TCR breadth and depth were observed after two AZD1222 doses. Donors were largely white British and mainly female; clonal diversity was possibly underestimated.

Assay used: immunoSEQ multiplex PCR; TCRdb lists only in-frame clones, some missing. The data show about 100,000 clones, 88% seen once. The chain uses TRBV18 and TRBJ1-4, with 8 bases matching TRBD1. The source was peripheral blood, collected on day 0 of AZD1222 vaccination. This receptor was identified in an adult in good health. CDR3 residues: CASSSQGGNEKLFF. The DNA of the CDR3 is TGTGCCAGCTCATCACAGGGGGGTAATGAAAAACTGTTTTTT.